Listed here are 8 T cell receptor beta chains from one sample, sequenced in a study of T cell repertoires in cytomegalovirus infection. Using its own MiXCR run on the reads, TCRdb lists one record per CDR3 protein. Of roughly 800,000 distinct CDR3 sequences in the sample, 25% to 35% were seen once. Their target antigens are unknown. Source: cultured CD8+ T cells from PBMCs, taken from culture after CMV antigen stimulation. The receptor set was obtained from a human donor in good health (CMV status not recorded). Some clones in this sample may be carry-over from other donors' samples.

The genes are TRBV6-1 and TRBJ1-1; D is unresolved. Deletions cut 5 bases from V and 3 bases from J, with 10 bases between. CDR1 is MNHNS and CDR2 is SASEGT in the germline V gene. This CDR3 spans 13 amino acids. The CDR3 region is CASSPSIDTEAFF. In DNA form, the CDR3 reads TGTGCCAGCAGTCCCTCCATTGACACTGAAGCTTTCTTT.

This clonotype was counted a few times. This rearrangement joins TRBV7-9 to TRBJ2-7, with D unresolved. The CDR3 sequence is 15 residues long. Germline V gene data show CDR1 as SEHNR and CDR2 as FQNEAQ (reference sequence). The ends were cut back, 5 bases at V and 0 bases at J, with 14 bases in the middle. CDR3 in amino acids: CASSPTGLNSYEQYF. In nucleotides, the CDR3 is TGTGCCAGCAGCCCTACCGGGTTAAACTCCTACGAGCAGTACTTC.

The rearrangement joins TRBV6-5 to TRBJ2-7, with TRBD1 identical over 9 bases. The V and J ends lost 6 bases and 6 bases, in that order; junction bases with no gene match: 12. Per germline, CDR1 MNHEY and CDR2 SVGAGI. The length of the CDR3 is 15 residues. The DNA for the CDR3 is TGTGCCAGCAGGCTAGGGACAGGGTCCCTTGCCGAGCAGTACTTC. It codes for CASRLGTGSLAEQYF.

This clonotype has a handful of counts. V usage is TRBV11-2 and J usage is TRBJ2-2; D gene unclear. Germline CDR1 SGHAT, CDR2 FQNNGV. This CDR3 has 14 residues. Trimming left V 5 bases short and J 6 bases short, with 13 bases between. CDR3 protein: CASSPSPGSGELFF. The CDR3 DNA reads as TGTGCCAGCAGCCCCAGCCCTGGATCCGGGGAGCTGTTTTTT.

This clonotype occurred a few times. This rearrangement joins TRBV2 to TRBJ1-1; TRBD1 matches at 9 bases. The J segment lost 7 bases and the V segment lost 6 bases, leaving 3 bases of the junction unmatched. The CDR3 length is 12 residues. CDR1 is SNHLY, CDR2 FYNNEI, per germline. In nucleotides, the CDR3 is TGTGCCAGCAGGGGGGACAGGGATGAAGCTTTCTTT. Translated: CASRGDRDEAFF.

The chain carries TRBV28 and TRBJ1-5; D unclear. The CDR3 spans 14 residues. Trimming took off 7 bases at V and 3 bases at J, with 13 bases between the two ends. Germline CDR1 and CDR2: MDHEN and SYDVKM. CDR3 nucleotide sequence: TGTGCCAGCACCCCGTCTCGGGCCAATCAGCCCCAGCATTTT. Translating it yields CASTPSRANQPQHF.

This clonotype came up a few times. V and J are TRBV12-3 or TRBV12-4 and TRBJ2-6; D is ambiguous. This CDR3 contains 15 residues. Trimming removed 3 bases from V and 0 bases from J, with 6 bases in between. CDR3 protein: CASSLTSSGANVLTF. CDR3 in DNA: TGTGCCAGCAGTTTGACGAGCTCTGGGGCCAACGTCCTGACTTTC.

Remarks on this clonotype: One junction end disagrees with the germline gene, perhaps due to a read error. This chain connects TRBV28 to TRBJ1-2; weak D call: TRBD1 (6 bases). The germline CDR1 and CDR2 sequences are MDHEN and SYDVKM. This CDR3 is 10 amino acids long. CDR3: CASSFRTVDF. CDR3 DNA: TGTGCCAGCAGTTTCCGGACAGTGGACTTC.